A selection of T cell receptor beta chains follows, all from one sample in a study of blood T cell repertoires in COVID-19. Clones were read by immunoSEQ multiplex PCR, and TCRdb kept only the in-frame ones, dropping some. The profile shows 130,000 to 150,000 clones, under 85% of them singletons. The source material was peripheral blood. The receptors come from a woman older than 75 in a cohort sampled during active or convalescent COVID-19. CDR3s include the opening cysteine and the closing phenylalanine or tryptophan. A D gene is named only where the DNA matches it firmly. The listing skips clone size in some rows; elsewhere it reads once, few, many or a size class.

v_call	d_call	clone_size	j_call	cdr3_nt	cdr3_aa
TRBV19	TRBD1	few	TRBJ1-1	TGTGCCAGTAGTATAGGCCTGCGGTTCGCAGGGGGGACCGCTGAAGCTTTCTTT	CASSIGLRFAGGTAEAFF
TRBV2	TRBD2	-	TRBJ2-2	TGTGCCAGCAGGTTTAGCGGGGGGGATGCCGGGGAGCTGTTTTTT	CASRFSGGDAGELFF
TRBV11-2	-	-	TRBJ2-7	TGTGCCAGCAGCTTAGTTGGTACAGGACCCTACGAGCAGTACTTC	CASSLVGTGPYEQYF
TRBV7-8	TRBD1	-	TRBJ1-6	TGTGCCAGCAGCCTTAAACAGGGGCCCAGCTCCTATAATTCACCCCTCCACTTT	CASSLKQGPSSYNSPLHF
TRBV9	TRBD2	-	TRBJ2-3	TGTGCCAGCAGCGACGGGGGACTAGCGGGGGGAGGAAATACGCAGTATTTT	CASSDGGLAGGGNTQYF
TRBV4-1	-	-	TRBJ1-4	TGCGCCAGCAGCCAAGATAGAATCCCAACTAATGAAAAACTGTTTTTT	CASSQDRIPTNEKLFF
TRBV18	TRBD2	-	TRBJ2-1	TGTGCCAGCTCACCCCCCAGTAGCGGGGGGGCACACAATGAGCAGTTCTTC	CASSPPSSGGAHNEQFF
TRBV11-3	-	-	TRBJ1-1	TGTGCCAGCAGCTTAAATATGCGGACTGAAGCTTTCTTT	CASSLNMRTEAFF
TRBV23-1	-	-	TRBJ2-3	TGCGCCAGCAAGGGGGCAGATACGCAGTATTTT	CASKGADTQYF
TRBV7-3	-	few	TRBJ2-5	TGTGCCAGCAGCTTAACGAGGCAAGAGACCCAGTACTTC	CASSLTRQETQYF
TRBV3-1/TRBV3-2	TRBD1	-	TRBJ2-5	TGTGCCAGCAGCCAAAGGGACAGTTTAGAAGAGACCCAGTACTTC	CASSQRDSLEETQYF
TRBV12-3/TRBV12-4	-	once	TRBJ1-2	TGTGCCAGCAGGAGGTCGACGGATTATGGCTACACCTTC	CASRRSTDYGYTF
TRBV5-1	-	few	TRBJ2-6	TGCGCCAGCAGCTTGTTCATCAACCAGTTGAAGTCCTCTGGGGCCAACGTCCTGACTTTC	CASSLFINQLKSSGANVLTF
TRBV12-3/TRBV12-4	-	-	TRBJ2-1	TGTGCCAGCAGTTTACAGGGGAGTGAGCAGTTCTTC	CASSLQGSEQFF
TRBV27	-	-	TRBJ1-1	TGTGCCAGCAAACAGGTCATGAACACTGAAGCTTTCTTT	CASKQVMNTEAFF
TRBV7-8	-	-	TRBJ1-1	TGTGCCAGCAGCTTAGGGGCAGCGAACACTGAAGCTTTCTTT	CASSLGAANTEAFF
TRBV2	TRBD1	-	TRBJ1-2	TGTGCCAGCTCCGACCCCGGGACAGCAAACTATGGCTACACCTTC	CASSDPGTANYGYTF
TRBV7-2	TRBD2	-	TRBJ2-5	TGTGCCAGCAGCTTAGCCTCTAGCGGGGGGGCTGAATTCCAGTACTTC	CASSLASSGGAEFQYF
TRBV28	-	-	TRBJ2-5	TGTGCCAGCAGCCCCCTAGCGGAGACCCAGTACTTC	CASSPLAETQYF
TRBV28	-	-	TRBJ1-6	TGTGCCAGCAGTTTCCAGGGAGGGAGTTCACCCCTCCACTTT	CASSFQGGSSPLHF
TRBV15	-	once	TRBJ1-6	TGTGCCACCAGCACTGGGGAGGATTCACCCCTCCACTTT	CATSTGEDSPLHF
TRBV7-9	TRBD2	few	TRBJ2-2	TGTGCCAGCAGCTTAGGACTAGCGGCGAACACCGGGGAGCTGTTTTTT	CASSLGLAANTGELFF
TRBV7-9	TRBD2	-	TRBJ2-1	TGTGCCAGCAGCTTTAGCGGGGGGAACCTTCTCTACAATGAGCAGTTCTTC	CASSFSGGNLLYNEQFF
TRBV7-6	-	-	TRBJ2-2	TGTGCCAGCAGGTCAGGGCTGAACACCGGGGAGCTGTTTTTT	CASRSGLNTGELFF
TRBV29-1	-	-	TRBJ1-2	TGCAGCGTTGACGCGGACACCTCCGATTATGGCTACACCTTC	CSVDADTSDYGYTF
TRBV6-5	TRBD1	-	TRBJ1-2	TGTGCCAGCAGCACAGGGACAGGGCTTGGCTACACCTTC	CASSTGTGLGYTF
TRBV5-4	-	-	TRBJ2-3	TGTGCCAGCAGCTTCGGCGGGGGCACAGATACGCAGTATTTT	CASSFGGGTDTQYF
TRBV5-1	-	-	TRBJ1-1	TGCGCCAGCAGCTTCATCGGACAGATGAACACTGAAGCTTTCTTT	CASSFIGQMNTEAFF
TRBV7-9	-	-	TRBJ1-5	TGTGCCAGCAGCTATCCAGGTAGCAATCAGCCCCAGCATTTT	CASSYPGSNQPQHF
TRBV27	-	-	TRBJ1-6	TGTGCCAGCAGTTTATTTTCGGGTTGGGGCCAGGAAAATTCACCCCTCCACTTT	CASSLFSGWGQENSPLHF
TRBV29-1	TRBD2	-	TRBJ2-2	TGCAGCGTTGGGCGGGGGGGGATCACCGGGGAGCTGTTTTTT	CSVGRGGITGELFF
TRBV29-1	-	-	TRBJ1-1	TGCAGCGGGAGTTCTCAGAACACTGAAGCTTTCTTT	CSGSSQNTEAFF
TRBV18	TRBD1	-	TRBJ2-7	TGTGCCAGCTCACGTCAGGGACAGCTCTACGAGCAGTACTTC	CASSRQGQLYEQYF
TRBV28	-	-	TRBJ1-2	TGTGCCAGCAGCAGAGGCGGCAGCACCTATGGCTACACCTTC	CASSRGGSTYGYTF
TRBV19	TRBD1	-	TRBJ2-1	TGTGCCAGTAGTATGGTAGGACAGGGATCCTACAATGAGCAGTTCTTC	CASSMVGQGSYNEQFF
TRBV5-1	TRBD1	-	TRBJ2-1	TGCGCCAGCAGCTCAGACAGGGCCTCCCTGGGGCAGTTCTTC	CASSSDRASLGQFF
TRBV19	TRBD1	-	TRBJ2-3	TGTGCCAGTAAACAGCAAGGGGGCACTAGCACAGATACGCAGTATTTT	CASKQQGGTSTDTQYF
TRBV5-1	-	-	TRBJ1-1	TGCGCCAGCAGCTTGGCCGGCAGTTTGGAGACTGAAGCTTTCTTT	CASSLAGSLETEAFF
TRBV2	TRBD1	-	TRBJ1-4	TGTGCCAGCAGGGGGGACAGCGAGAATGAAAAACTGTTTTTT	CASRGDSENEKLFF
TRBV7-2	-	-	TRBJ1-5	TGTGCCAGCAGCTCGACAGTTACTTATAGCAATCAGCCCCAGCATTTT	CASSSTVTYSNQPQHF
TRBV5-6	-	-	TRBJ2-3	TGTGCCAGCAGCGGAATTGGCCACAGTTATCCAAACACAGATACGCAGTATTTT	CASSGIGHSYPNTDTQYF
TRBV29-1	TRBD1	-	TRBJ1-2	TGCAGCGTTAAAACAGGGGTTGGCTACACCTTC	CSVKTGVGYTF
TRBV29-1	-	-	TRBJ1-1	TGCAGCGTTGAATCTTCCCTGAACACTGAAGCTTTCTTT	CSVESSLNTEAFF
TRBV4-2	TRBD2	once	TRBJ2-5	TGTGCCAGCAGCCAAGGGGGAACTAGCGGGGTTGAGACCCAGTACTTC	CASSQGGTSGVETQYF
TRBV7-3	TRBD1	-	TRBJ2-5	TGTGCCAGCAGCTTACGCACAGGACAGGGGGAGGAGACCCAGTACTTC	CASSLRTGQGEETQYF
TRBV11-2	-	-	TRBJ2-7	TGTGCCAGCAGCTGGGAGGTTCAGCAGTACTTC	CASSWEVQQYF
TRBV6-5	TRBD1	-	TRBJ1-4	TGTGCCAGCAGTAATACAGGGGCAACTAATGAAAAACTGTTTTTT	CASSNTGATNEKLFF
TRBV7-3	-	once	TRBJ2-5	TGTGCCAGCAGCTTAATAGACGCGACAGGGAGGAAGACCCAGTACTTC	CASSLIDATGRKTQYF
TRBV2	-	-	TRBJ1-5	TGTGCCAGCAGCTCAGGGGTAGGAAATCAGCCCCAGCATTTT	CASSSGVGNQPQHF
TRBV6-5	-	-	TRBJ1-2	TGTGCCAGCCTAGGGTGGCGGGACGGTTATGGCTACACCTTC	CASLGWRDGYGYTF